This T cell receptor (beta chain) was sequenced for a study of blood T cell repertoires in COVID-19. Study context: Specimens from acute and convalescent COVID-19 originated in the United States, Italy and Spain. T cells, B-cell-depleted T cells, or PBMCs supplied cDNA or gDNA.

Original processing methods: Researchers report that nucleated cell counts were estimated from reference gene primer amplification. Clones were read by immunoSEQ multiplex PCR, and TCRdb kept only the in-frame ones, dropping some. The D gene and trimming were derived from the DNA, and the V and J assignments and clone size from that table. The sample consists of some 150,000 clones, more than 85% of them appearing once. The CDR3 covers 13 residues. Looked up from germline, CDR1 is KGHDR and CDR2 is SFDVKD. The V gene lost 8 bases and the J gene lost 5 bases, with 14 bases spanning the gap. V and J are TRBV24-1 and TRBJ2-5; TRBD2 might be the D (5 bases). Sample: peripheral blood. The TCR comes from a man between 60 and 75 years old with active or convalescent COVID-19. CDR3 residues: CATKSGAFETQYF. DNA for the CDR3: TGTGCCACCAAGAGCGGAGCGTTCGAGACCCAGTACTTC.